The clone carrying this T cell receptor (beta chain) was seen more than once but under ten times. Its antigen remains unidentified. These data are taken from a study of response to subunit inactivated influenza vaccine. Study-level points and caveats: Few additional T cells are recruited per seasonal influenza vaccination, authors suggested.

The germline V gene encodes CDR1 SGHNT and CDR2 YENEEA. V gave up 4 bases and J gave up 9 bases; unmatched junction bases: 5. This CDR3 has 15 amino acids. TCRdb recomputed calls from the RT-PCR reads with MiXCR, one row per CDR3 protein. The sample contains 650,000 to 800,000 distinct CDR3 sequences, approximately 15% of which appear only once. V and J are TRBV11-3 and TRBJ2-1; TRBD2 matches 14 bases. This sequence was found in a man aged 50-60 years who received an inactivated influenza vaccine. The sequencing used PBMCs from blood, collected approximately 15 days before vaccination. The CDR3 DNA is TGTGCCAGCAGCTCCTGGACTAGCGGGAGGCCTGAGCAGTTCTTC. This encodes CASSSWTSGRPEQFF.